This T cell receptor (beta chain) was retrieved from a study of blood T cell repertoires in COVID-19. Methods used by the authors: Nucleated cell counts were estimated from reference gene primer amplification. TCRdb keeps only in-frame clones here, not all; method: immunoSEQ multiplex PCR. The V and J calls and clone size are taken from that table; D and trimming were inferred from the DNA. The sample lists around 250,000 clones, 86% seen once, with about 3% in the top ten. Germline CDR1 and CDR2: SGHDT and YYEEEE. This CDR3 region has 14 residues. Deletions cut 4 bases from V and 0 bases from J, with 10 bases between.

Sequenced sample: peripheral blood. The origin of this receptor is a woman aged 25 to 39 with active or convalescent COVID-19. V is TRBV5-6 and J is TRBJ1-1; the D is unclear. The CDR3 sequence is CASSVWAMNTEAFF. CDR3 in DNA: TGTGCCAGCAGCGTATGGGCTATGAACACTGAAGCTTTCTTT.